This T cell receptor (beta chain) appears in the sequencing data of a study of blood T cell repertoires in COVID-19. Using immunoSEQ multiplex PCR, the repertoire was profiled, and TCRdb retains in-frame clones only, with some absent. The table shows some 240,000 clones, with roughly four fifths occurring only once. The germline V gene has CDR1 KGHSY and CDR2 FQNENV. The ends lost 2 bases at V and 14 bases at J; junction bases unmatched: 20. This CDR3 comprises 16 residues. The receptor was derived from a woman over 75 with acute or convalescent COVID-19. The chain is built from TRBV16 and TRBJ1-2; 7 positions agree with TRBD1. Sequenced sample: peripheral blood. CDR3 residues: CASSQLTTQRQGVPTF. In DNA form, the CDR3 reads TGTGCCAGCAGCCAACTTACGACACAGAGACAGGGCGTCCCGACCTTC.